Included here is one TCR beta chain sequence, with context. Its target is not known. The entry originates in a study of blood T cells in healthy people across ages. Together with a sample-barcoded 5' primer, a J-beta primer mix was included in a second PCR lasting roughly 6 to 12 cycles. Each cDNA molecule, via a template-switch adaptor with 12 random nucleotides, was tagged. Using its own MiXCR run on the 5' RACE reads, TCRdb lists one record per CDR3 protein. The sample records hundreds of thousands of distinct CDR3 sequences, approximately 31% being singletons. Healthy Caucasians from Russia aged about 6 to 95 served as donors. General study results and limits: Observed TCR beta diversity per million T cells went down as age went up. This fall followed a roughly linear course with age.

The sequencing input was blood. The TCR originated in a woman aged 80 or older in good health.

CDR3 nucleotides: TGTGCCAGCAGCGCTCTTAGGGAGACCCAGTACTTC. This encodes CASSALRETQYF. The chain recombines TRBV7-2 with TRBJ2-5; D remains unclear. The CDR3 runs to 12 residues. Per the germline V gene, CDR1 is SGHTA and CDR2 is FQGNSA. The V and J ends lost 5 bases and 5 bases respectively, with 9 bases between them. Supplemented by reference TRBV7-2 and TRBJ2-5, the full variable domain reads GAGVSQSPSNKVTEKGKDVELRCDPISGHTALYWYRQSLGQGLEFLIYFQGNSAPDKSGLPSDRFSAERTGGSVSTLTIQRTQQEDSAVYLCASSALRETQYFGPGTRLLVL.